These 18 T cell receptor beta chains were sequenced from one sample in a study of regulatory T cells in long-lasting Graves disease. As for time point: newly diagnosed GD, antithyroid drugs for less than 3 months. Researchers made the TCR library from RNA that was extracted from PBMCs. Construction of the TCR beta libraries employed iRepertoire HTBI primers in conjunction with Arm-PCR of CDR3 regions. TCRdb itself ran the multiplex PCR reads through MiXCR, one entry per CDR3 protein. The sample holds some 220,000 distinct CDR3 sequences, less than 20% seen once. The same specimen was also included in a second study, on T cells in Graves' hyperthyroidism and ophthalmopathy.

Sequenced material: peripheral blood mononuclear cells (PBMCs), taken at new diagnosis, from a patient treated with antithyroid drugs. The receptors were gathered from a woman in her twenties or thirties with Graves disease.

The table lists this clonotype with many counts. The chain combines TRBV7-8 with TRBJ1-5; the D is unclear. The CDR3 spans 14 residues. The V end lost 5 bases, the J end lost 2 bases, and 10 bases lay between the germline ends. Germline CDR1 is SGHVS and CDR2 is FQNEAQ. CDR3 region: CASSESQGNQPQHF. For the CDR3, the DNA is TGTGCCAGCAGCGAAAGCCAGGGCAATCAGCCCCAGCATTTT.

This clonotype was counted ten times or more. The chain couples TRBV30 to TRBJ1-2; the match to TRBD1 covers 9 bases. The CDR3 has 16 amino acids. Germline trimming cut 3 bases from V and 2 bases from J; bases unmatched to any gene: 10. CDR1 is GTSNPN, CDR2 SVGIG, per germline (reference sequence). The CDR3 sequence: CAWSPRGDRDNYGYTF. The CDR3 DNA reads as TGTGCCTGGAGCCCACGCGGGGACAGGGACAACTATGGCTACACCTTC. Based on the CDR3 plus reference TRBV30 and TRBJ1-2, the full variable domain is SQTIHQWPATLVQPVGSPLSLECTVEGTSNPNLYWYRQAAGRGLQLLFYSVGIGQISSEVPQNLSASRPQDRQFILSSKKLLLSDSGFYLCAWSPRGDRDNYGYTFGSGTRLTVV.

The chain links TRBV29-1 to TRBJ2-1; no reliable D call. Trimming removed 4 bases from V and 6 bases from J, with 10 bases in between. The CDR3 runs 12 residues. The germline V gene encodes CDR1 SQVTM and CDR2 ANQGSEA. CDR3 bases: TGCAGCGTTGTAGTTCAGCTCAATGAGCAGTTCTTC. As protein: CSVVVQLNEQFF.

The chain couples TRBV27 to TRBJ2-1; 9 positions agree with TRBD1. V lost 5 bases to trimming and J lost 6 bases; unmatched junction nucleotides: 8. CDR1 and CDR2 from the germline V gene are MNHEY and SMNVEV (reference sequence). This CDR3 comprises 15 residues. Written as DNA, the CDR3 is TGTGCCAGCAGTCAAACAGGGGGCTGGGGCAATGAGCAGTTCTTC. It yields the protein CASSQTGGWGNEQFF.

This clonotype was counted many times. The CDR3 DNA reads TGTGCCAGCAGTGAGCTGGGGCTAGCGGGGGGCGAGCAGTACTTC. Translated, it gives CASSELGLAGGEQYF. The V call is TRBV2, the J call TRBJ2-7, with 11 bases identical to TRBD2. Germline V CDR1 and CDR2: SNHLY, FYNNEI. Losses at the gene ends were 3 bases for V and 6 bases for J; bases not matched to a gene: 7. The CDR3 sequence is 15 residues long. Variable domain in full (rest from reference TRBV2 and TRBJ2-7): EPEVTQTPSHQVTQMGQEVILRCVPISNHLYFYWYRQILGQKVEFLVSFYNNEISEKSEIFDDQFSVERPDGSNFTLKIRSTKLEDSAMYFCASSELGLAGGEQYFGPGTRLTVT.

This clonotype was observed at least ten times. The CDR3 loop reads CASSLDRDPFGYTF. CDR3 sequence (DNA): TGTGCCAGCTCATTAGACAGGGACCCTTTCGGCTACACCTTC. This chain connects TRBV18 to TRBJ1-2; the match to TRBD1 covers 7 bases. Per germline, CDR1 KGHSH and CDR2 LQKENI. The CDR3 is made up of 14 amino acids. The J segment lost 8 bases and the V segment lost 5 bases, leaving 11 bases of the junction unmatched. Full variable domain (outside the CDR3, taken from reference TRBV18 and TRBJ1-2): NAGVMQNPRHLVRRRGQEARLRCSPMKGHSHVYWYRQLPEEGLKFMVYLQKENIIDESGMPKERFSAEFPKEGPSILRIQQVVRGDSAAYFCASSLDRDPFGYTFGSGTRLTVV.

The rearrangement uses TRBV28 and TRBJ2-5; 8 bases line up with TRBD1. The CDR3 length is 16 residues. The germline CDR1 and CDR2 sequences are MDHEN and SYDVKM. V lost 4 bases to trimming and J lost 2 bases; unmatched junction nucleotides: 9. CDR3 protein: CASSSLLDRVQETQYF. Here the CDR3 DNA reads TGTGCCAGCAGTTCACTACTGGACAGGGTTCAAGAGACCCAGTACTTC.

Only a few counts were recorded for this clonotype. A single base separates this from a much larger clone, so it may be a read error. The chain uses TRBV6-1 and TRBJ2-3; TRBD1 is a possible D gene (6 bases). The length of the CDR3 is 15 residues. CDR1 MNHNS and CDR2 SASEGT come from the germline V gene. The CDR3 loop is CAGSAAGTTTDTQYF. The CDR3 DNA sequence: TGTGCCGGCAGTGCGGCCGGGACAACAACAGATACGCAGTATTTT.

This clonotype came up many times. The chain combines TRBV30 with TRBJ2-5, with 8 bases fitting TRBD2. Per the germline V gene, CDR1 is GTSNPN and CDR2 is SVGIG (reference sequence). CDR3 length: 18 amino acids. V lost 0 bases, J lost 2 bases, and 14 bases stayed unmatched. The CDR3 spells CAWSVLGGSGAQQETQYF. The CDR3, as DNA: TGTGCCTGGAGTGTCCTAGGGGGTAGCGGGGCACAACAAGAGACCCAGTACTTC.

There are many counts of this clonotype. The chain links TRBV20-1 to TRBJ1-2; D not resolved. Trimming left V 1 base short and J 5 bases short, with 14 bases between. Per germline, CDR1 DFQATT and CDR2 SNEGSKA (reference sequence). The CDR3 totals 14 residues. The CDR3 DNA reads TGCAGTGCTAGAGCCAGATACGGAGTTTATGGCTACACCTTC. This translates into CSARARYGVYGYTF.

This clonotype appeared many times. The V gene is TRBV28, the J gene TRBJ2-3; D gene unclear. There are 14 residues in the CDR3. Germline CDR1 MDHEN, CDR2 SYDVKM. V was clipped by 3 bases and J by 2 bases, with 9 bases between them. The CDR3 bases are TGTGCCAGCAGTTTGATATCAGCCACAGATACGCAGTATTTT. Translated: CASSLISATDTQYF.

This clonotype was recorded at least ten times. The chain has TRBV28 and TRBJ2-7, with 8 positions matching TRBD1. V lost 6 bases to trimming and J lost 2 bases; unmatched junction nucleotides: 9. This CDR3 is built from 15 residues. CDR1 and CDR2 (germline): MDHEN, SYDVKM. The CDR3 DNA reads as TGTGCCAGCAGAAGCGACAGGGGAAGTCCCTACGAGCAGTACTTC. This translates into CASRSDRGSPYEQYF.

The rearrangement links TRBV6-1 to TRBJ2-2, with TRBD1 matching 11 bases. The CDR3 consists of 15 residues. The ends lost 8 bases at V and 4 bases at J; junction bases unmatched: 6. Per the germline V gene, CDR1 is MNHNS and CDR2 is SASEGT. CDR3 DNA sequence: TGTGCCAGCTCAAGGGACAGGGGGAGCACCGGGGAGCTGTTTTTT. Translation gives CASSRDRGSTGELFF.

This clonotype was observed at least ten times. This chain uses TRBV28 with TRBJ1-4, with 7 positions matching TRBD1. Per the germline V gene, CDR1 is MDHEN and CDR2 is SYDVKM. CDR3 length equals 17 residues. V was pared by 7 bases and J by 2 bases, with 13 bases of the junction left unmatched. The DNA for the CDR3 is TGTGCCAGCACCCCGTGGGGCCCGACAGGGACTAATGAAAAACTGTTTTTT. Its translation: CASTPWGPTGTNEKLFF.

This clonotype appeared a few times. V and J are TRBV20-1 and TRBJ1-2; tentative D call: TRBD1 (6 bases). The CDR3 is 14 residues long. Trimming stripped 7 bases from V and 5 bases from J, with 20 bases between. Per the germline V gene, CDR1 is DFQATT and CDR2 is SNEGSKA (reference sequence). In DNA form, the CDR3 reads TGCAGTGGGGATCCCGGGGGGGACACATATGGCTACACCTTC. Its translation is CSGDPGGDTYGYTF.

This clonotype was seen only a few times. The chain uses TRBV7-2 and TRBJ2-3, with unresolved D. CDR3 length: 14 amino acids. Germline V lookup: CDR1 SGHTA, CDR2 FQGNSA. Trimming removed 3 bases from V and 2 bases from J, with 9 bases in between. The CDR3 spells CASSFPDHTDTQYF. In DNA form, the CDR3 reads TGTGCCAGCAGCTTCCCGGACCACACAGATACGCAGTATTTT. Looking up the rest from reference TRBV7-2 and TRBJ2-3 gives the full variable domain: GAGVSQSPSNKVTEKGKDVELRCDPISGHTALYWYRQSLGQGLEFLIYFQGNSAPDKSGLPSDRFSAERTGGSVSTLTIQRTQQEDSAVYLCASSFPDHTDTQYFGPGTRLTVL.

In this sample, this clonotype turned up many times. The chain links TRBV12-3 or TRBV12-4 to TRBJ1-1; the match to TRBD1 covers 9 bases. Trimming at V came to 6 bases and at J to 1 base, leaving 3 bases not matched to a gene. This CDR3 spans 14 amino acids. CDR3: CASRRGQGNTEAFF. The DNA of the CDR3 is TGTGCCAGCAGAAGGGGACAGGGGAACACTGAAGCTTTCTTT.

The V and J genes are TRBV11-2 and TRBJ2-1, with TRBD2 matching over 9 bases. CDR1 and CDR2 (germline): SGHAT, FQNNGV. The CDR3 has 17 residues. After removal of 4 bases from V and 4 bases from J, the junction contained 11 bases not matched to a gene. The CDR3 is CASSSILTSGFYNEQFF. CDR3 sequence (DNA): TGTGCCAGCAGCTCAATATTGACTAGCGGTTTTTACAATGAGCAGTTCTTC.